Sequencing of this T cell receptor (beta chain) was carried out in a study of blood T cell repertoires in COVID-19. For the study at large: COVID-19 samples, acute and convalescent, were from the United States, Italy and Spain.

Seattle researchers signed up patients amid active infection and tracked them longitudinally. CDR3 length equals 16 residues. V lost 4 bases and J 0 bases, leaving 14 bases between the germline ends. Germline V lookup: CDR1 SGHRS, CDR2 YFSETQ. This clone was seen only once. This table comes from immunoSEQ multiplex PCR, and its TCRdb copy is limited to in-frame clones, with some not included. Of about 290,000 clones in the sample, about 90% are singletons; the top ten hold approximately 12%. The sequenced sample was peripheral blood. The J gene is TRBJ1-3, the V gene TRBV5-1; D not certain. The TCR sequence derives from a woman aged 25 to 39 with COVID-19, enrolled during active disease. CDR3 DNA sequence: TGCGCCAGCAGCCCCGAGTCGGTTCTCTCTGGAAACACCATATATTTT. Protein: CASSPESVLSGNTIYF.